The 20 T cell receptor beta chains presented below share a single source sample, sequenced in a study of post-analysis software for immune sequencing data. Their antigen targets remain unknown. Study-level results: About 5 TRBV segments were more frequent in patients than controls; TRBV5-6, TRBV5-1 and TRBV20-1 belonged to this group.

Presence of unique molecular identifiers characterized the TCR beta cDNA libraries. TCRdb reprocessed the PCR reads via MiXCR and lists one record per CDR3 protein. The sample consists of fewer than 850,000 distinct CDR3 sequences, about 32% of them appearing once. The sample was blood. These receptors were collected from a girl aged 5-17 years with multiple sclerosis.

This clonotype was detected only a few times. V is TRBV15 and J is TRBJ2-3; no clear D gene. This CDR3 comprises 12 residues. Trimming stripped 5 bases from V and 5 bases from J, with 8 bases between. Germline CDR1 LNHNV, CDR2 YYDKDF (reference sequence). The CDR3 region has the DNA TGTGCCACCAGCCCTGGGGAAGATACGCAGTATTTT. Its protein product is CATSPGEDTQYF.

V usage is TRBV20-1 and J usage is TRBJ1-2; no definite D call. The CDR3 loop spans 13 amino acids. Trimming stripped 0 bases from V and 7 bases from J, with 12 bases between. The V gene's germline CDR1 is DFQATT and CDR2 SNEGSKA (reference sequence). This CDR3 reads CSARDRTGGGYTF. The CDR3 DNA reads TGCAGTGCTAGAGATCGAACCGGAGGTGGCTACACCTTC.

The sample holds many counts of this clonotype. V is TRBV6-5 and J is TRBJ2-3; D is perhaps TRBD1 (6 bases). Germline V gene sequence: CDR1 MNHEY, CDR2 SVGAGI. The CDR3 contains 17 residues. V was shortened by 2 bases and J by 1 base, with 16 bases between the two germline ends. The CDR3 DNA sequence: TGTGCCAGCAGTTACCAGACCGGGACAAACGGCACAGATACGCAGTATTTT. Translation gives CASSYQTGTNGTDTQYF.

V gene TRBV25-1 combines with J gene TRBJ2-1; 9 nucleotides match TRBD1. Germline CDR1 and CDR2: MGHDK and SYGVNS. V dropped 6 bases and J dropped 10; count of bases not matched to a gene: 16. The CDR3 contains 16 residues. The chain's CDR3 is CASSPRGGTGRNEQFF. The CDR3 DNA sequence: TGTGCCAGCAGCCCAAGGGGGGGGACAGGGCGGAACGAGCAGTTCTTC.

This clonotype has only a few counts. The chain uses TRBV27 and TRBJ2-5; 8 bases fit TRBD2. Germline V CDR1 and CDR2: MNHEY, SMNVEV (reference sequence). Losses at the gene ends were 8 bases for V and 6 bases for J; bases not matched to a gene: 14. The CDR3 sequence is 15 residues long. As DNA, the CDR3 is TGTGCCAGCCTGGGACTAGAGTGGGATGTTCAGACCCAGTACTTC. It codes for CASLGLEWDVQTQYF.

This clonotype was observed a few times. The chain recombines TRBV12-3 or TRBV12-4 with TRBJ2-7, with D possibly being TRBD2 (5 bases). V gave up 0 bases and J gave up 3 bases, with 9 bases separating them. CDR3 length equals 14 residues. The CDR3 reads CASSLASVDYEQYF. The CDR3 DNA reads as TGTGCCAGCAGTTTAGCTAGCGTAGACTACGAGCAGTACTTC.

The chain uses TRBV24-1 and TRBJ2-1, with 7 bases aligning to TRBD1. CDR1 and CDR2 (germline): KGHDR, SFDVKD. V dropped 4 bases and J dropped 9; count of bases not matched to a gene: 8. There are 14 residues in the CDR3. The CDR3 DNA sequence: TGTGCCACCAGTGACGCCGGCTCAGGGGGTGAGCAGTTCTTC. Protein sequence: CATSDAGSGGEQFF.

This clonotype was counted between two and nine times. The V and J genes are TRBV20-1 and TRBJ2-7; TRBD2 matches at 12 bases. The CDR3 covers 15 residues. V dropped 4 bases and J dropped 2; count of bases not matched to a gene: 6. Germline loops: CDR1 DFQATT, CDR2 SNEGSKA (reference sequence). The CDR3 protein is CSATGLAGNPYEQYF. The CDR3 DNA is TGCAGTGCTACCGGACTAGCGGGAAATCCCTACGAGCAGTACTTC.

This clonotype was counted between two and nine times. The CDR3 spells CAISEGQNLYNEQFF. CDR3 bases: TGTGCCATCAGTGAGGGACAGAATCTCTACAATGAGCAGTTCTTC. The V and J genes are TRBV10-3 and TRBJ2-1; a weak D match, TRBD1 (6 bases). Looked up from germline, CDR1 is ENHRY and CDR2 is SYGVKD. The CDR3 loop spans 15 amino acids. The V end lost 2 bases, the J end lost 3 bases, and 11 bases lay between the germline ends.

This clonotype was observed a handful of times. The gene calls are TRBV4-1 and TRBJ1-1; 8 positions agree with TRBD1. Losses at the gene ends were 2 bases for V and 2 bases for J; bases not matched to a gene: 4. Germline V gene lookup returns CDR1 MGHRA and CDR2 YSYEKL. This CDR3 comprises 15 residues. This chain's CDR3 is CASSQTGQGNTEAFF. CDR3 nucleotides: TGCGCCAGCAGCCAAACCGGACAGGGAAACACTGAAGCTTTCTTT.

V usage is TRBV10-3 and J usage is TRBJ2-2, with TRBD2 matching 9 bases. Germline loops: CDR1 ENHRY, CDR2 SYGVKD. With 10 bases clipped from V and 3 bases from J, the junction kept 3 bases outside the gene matches. This CDR3 is built from 13 residues. CDR3 nucleotide sequence: TGTGCCACCAGCGGGGGGTACACCGGGGAGCTGTTTTTT. Translated, it gives CATSGGYTGELFF.

This clonotype has more than one count but fewer than ten. The chain joins TRBV6-5 to TRBJ1-2, with a weak D call TRBD1 (5 bases). Trimming cost V 0 bases and J 8 bases, with 13 bases left between them. CDR1 is MNHEY and CDR2 is SVGAGI in the germline V gene. This CDR3 is 14 amino acids long. CDR3: CASSYSTGPVGYTF. The CDR3 DNA reads as TGTGCCAGCAGTTACTCTACGGGACCCGTAGGCTACACCTTC.

This clonotype was found a few times. V and J are TRBV28 and TRBJ2-5, with 7 bases aligning to TRBD1. The CDR3 spans 15 residues. The ends lost 8 bases at V and 3 bases at J; junction bases unmatched: 12. The germline V gene has CDR1 MDHEN and CDR2 SYDVKM. The CDR3 reads CASGPPGQWKETQYF. The CDR3 DNA reads as TGTGCCAGCGGTCCTCCGGGACAGTGGAAAGAGACCCAGTACTTC.

The chain carries TRBV5-4 and TRBJ2-3, with TRBD2 as a possible D gene (6 bases). V was pared by 5 bases and J by 0 bases, with 19 bases between. In germline, CDR1 is SGHNT, CDR2 YYREEE (reference sequence). The CDR3 runs to 17 residues. DNA of the CDR3: TGTGCCAGCAGGATGGGGGGTAGGGCCACGAGCACAGATACGCAGTATTTT. Encoded protein: CASRMGGRATSTDTQYF.

This clonotype appeared many times. This chain links TRBV5-1 with TRBJ2-5, with D unclear. The CDR3 has 14 residues. The V gene lost 0 bases and the J gene lost 2 bases, with 8 bases spanning the gap. Per germline, CDR1 SGHRS and CDR2 YFSETQ. The CDR3 loop is CASSLVGSQETQYF. The CDR3 DNA sequence: TGCGCCAGCAGCTTGGTTGGCTCACAAGAGACCCAGTACTTC.

The rearrangement joins TRBV10-3 to TRBJ1-6, with D perhaps matching TRBD1 (5 bases). The V gene lost 11 bases and the J gene lost 7 bases, with 15 bases spanning the gap. The CDR3 extends over 13 amino acids. Germline V CDR1 and CDR2: ENHRY, SYGVKD. The CDR3 DNA reads TGTGCCGCCGGGGGGAGTGACAATTCACCCCTCCACTTT. Its protein is CAAGGSDNSPLHF.

This sequence joins TRBV21-1 and TRBJ2-2; the D call of TRBD1 is as the table states it, not checked on the DNA. TRBV21-1 corresponds to a pseudogene. The CDR3 totals 15 residues. CDR3 amino acids: CASSLKQGEGGELFF. The CDR3 DNA reads TGTGCCAGCAGCCTGAAACAGGGGGAAGGCGGGGAGCTGTTTTTT.

The chain is built from TRBV29-1 and TRBJ2-3; the match to TRBD1 covers 7 bases. The CDR3 extends over 15 amino acids. J gave up 4 bases and V 8 bases, and 15 bases lay outside the gene matches. CDR1 is SQVTM, CDR2 ANQGSEA, per germline. The CDR3, as DNA: TGCAGCTCATCGAAGGGGGCCACTCGGGCAGATACGCAGTATTTT. It is translated as CSSSKGATRADTQYF.

In this sample, this clonotype turned up a few times. The chain recombines TRBV27 with TRBJ2-5; D possibly corresponds to TRBD1 (6 bases). The ends were cut back, 2 bases at V and 11 bases at J, with 12 bases in the middle. This CDR3 is 12 amino acids long. Germline V gene sequence: CDR1 MNHEY, CDR2 SMNVEV (reference sequence). CDR3 sequence reads: CASSLPDREQYF. For the CDR3, the DNA is TGTGCCAGCAGTTTACCGGACAGAGAGCAGTACTTC.

The chain has TRBV2 and TRBJ1-5, with a possible D match to TRBD1 (5 bases). The CDR3 covers 15 residues. In germline, CDR1 is SNHLY, CDR2 FYNNEI. Trimming shortened V by 6 bases and J by 0 bases, and 12 bases separated the two germline ends. The CDR3, as DNA: TGTGCCAGCAGGGACGACAGAATTAGCAATCAGCCCCAGCATTTT. This codes for CASRDDRISNQPQHF.